This TCR beta chain appears in the sequencing data of a study of tissue T cells after allogeneic stem cell transplantation. Study results and caveats: Motif-based clustering found tissue-specific repertoire signatures shared across patients, though few clones were shared. This small cohort was clinically heterogeneous, and sampling depth was a limitation.

As to this clone: Its target is unknown.

Steroid-refractory graft-versus-host disease after allogeneic hematopoietic cell transplant qualified adults for prospective research-autopsy enrollment. CDR1 and CDR2 from the germline V gene are LNHDA and SQIVND (reference sequence). J was trimmed by 4 bases and V by 5 bases; bases with no gene match: 2. The CDR3 runs 13 residues. Sequencing of TCRbeta CDR3 at survey depth gave sequences and template counts. TCRdb's table, derived via immunoSEQ multiplex PCR, lists solely in-frame clones and lacks some. The repertoire includes some 3,500 clones, roughly 76% of them detected once, and roughly 23% sits in the top ten.

The clonotype originates from a male patient at least 60 years old with steroid-refractory graft-versus-host disease after an allogeneic stem cell transplant. T cells may partly derive from the graft donor. The gene calls are TRBV19 and TRBJ1-5; 7 bases agree with TRBD1. Sequenced here: small intestine tissue, sampled at autopsy. This chain's CDR3 is CASSGTDNQPQHF. The CDR3 nucleotides read TGTGCCAGTAGTGGGACAGATAATCAGCCCCAGCATTTT.